Below are 31 T cell receptor beta chains sequenced from a single sample in a study of T cell responses to AZD1222 COVID-19 vaccine. Sequencing used immunoSEQ multiplex PCR; TCRdb keeps in-frame clones, though not all of them. The sample holds some 130,000 clones; 70% to 90% are singletons and the top ten take roughly 2.3%. The material sequenced was peripheral blood, taken on day 0 of AZD1222 vaccination. All receptors come from an adult in good health.

The chain joins TRBV7-8 to TRBJ2-5; 9 nucleotides match TRBD2. There are 14 residues in the CDR3. CDR1 SGHVS and CDR2 FQNEAQ come from the germline V gene. After removal of 1 base from V and 5 bases from J, the junction contained 2 bases not matched to a gene. The CDR3 DNA reads as TGTGCCAGCAGCTTAGGGAGCGGGAGGGAGACCCAGTACTTC. Residues: CASSLGSGRETQYF.

The chain combines TRBV5-1 with TRBJ2-7, with 7 bases identical to TRBD1. CDR1 and CDR2 (germline): SGHRS, YFSETQ. The CDR3 consists of 14 residues. V was clipped by 4 bases and J by 3 bases; unmatched bases: 7. The CDR3 region has the DNA TGCGCCAGCAGCCCCGACAGGGCCTTCTACGAGCAGTACTTC. It encodes CASSPDRAFYEQYF.

This chain uses TRBV2 with TRBJ2-3; TRBD2 aligns across 12 bases. CDR1 and CDR2 from the germline V gene are SNHLY and FYNNEI. V gave up 3 bases and J gave up 4 bases; unmatched junction bases: 8. This CDR3 has 17 amino acids. The CDR3 loop reads CASSENPPSGRADTQYF. CDR3 coding DNA: TGTGCCAGCAGTGAGAACCCCCCTAGCGGGAGGGCAGATACGCAGTATTTT. Full variable domain (missing parts from reference TRBV2 and TRBJ2-3): EPEVTQTPSHQVTQMGQEVILRCVPISNHLYFYWYRQILGQKVEFLVSFYNNEISEKSEIFDDQFSVERPDGSNFTLKIRSTKLEDSAMYFCASSENPPSGRADTQYFGPGTRLTVL.

The rearrangement links TRBV19 to TRBJ1-4, with D perhaps TRBD1 (5 bases). This CDR3 region has 15 residues. Germline values: CDR1 LNHDA, CDR2 SQIVND (reference sequence). The ends were cut back, 3 bases at V and 4 bases at J, with 12 bases in the middle. The CDR3 protein is CASSIQGGYNEKLFF. Here the CDR3 DNA reads TGTGCCAGTAGTATCCAGGGCGGATATAATGAAAAACTGTTTTTT.

This clone was picked up a small number of times. The chain recombines TRBV28 with TRBJ1-1; TRBD1 might be the D (6 bases). The germline V gene encodes CDR1 MDHEN and CDR2 SYDVKM. This CDR3 contains 16 residues. Trimming shortened V by 3 bases and J by 2 bases, and 16 bases separated the two germline ends. CDR3 amino acids: CASSFPGTSYNTEAFF. Here the CDR3 DNA reads TGTGCCAGCAGTTTCCCCGGGACATCATATAACACTGAAGCTTTCTTT.

V is TRBV12-5 and J is TRBJ2-5; tentatively, D is TRBD1 (6 bases). Trimming removed 5 bases from V and 3 bases from J, with 10 bases in between. The CDR3 consists of 13 residues. Germline CDR1 is LGHNT and CDR2 is FRNRAP. The CDR3 loop is CASGPRQEETQYF. In nucleotides, the CDR3 is TGTGCTAGTGGTCCCAGACAGGAAGAGACCCAGTACTTC.

The J gene is TRBJ1-5, the V gene TRBV7-9; maybe TRBD1 (5 bases). V gave up 2 bases and J gave up 4 bases, with 18 bases separating them. CDR1 is SEHNR and CDR2 is FQNEAQ in the germline V gene (reference sequence). The CDR3 runs 17 residues. DNA of the CDR3: TGTGCCAGCAGCTTAAGTGTTGCGGGGGATGGGAATCAGCCCCAGCATTTT. It encodes CASSLSVAGDGNQPQHF.

The chain is built from TRBV5-1 and TRBJ2-1; D may be TRBD1 (6 bases). This CDR3 contains 16 residues. Germline values: CDR1 SGHRS, CDR2 YFSETQ. V lost 5 bases and J lost 1, with 16 bases in between. The CDR3 region is CASRPDSVTSYNEQFF. In DNA form, the CDR3 reads TGCGCCAGCAGACCGGACAGCGTGACATCCTACAATGAGCAGTTCTTC.

The gene calls are TRBV10-2 and TRBJ1-5; no clear D gene. The CDR3 spans 14 residues. Germline V gene lookup returns CDR1 WSHSY and CDR2 SAAADI. V lost 0 bases to trimming and J lost 1 base, with 4 bases between them. As DNA, the CDR3 is TGCGCCAGCAGTGAGTCGGACAGCAATCAGCCCCAGCATTTT. Translation: CASSESDSNQPQHF.

This chain uses TRBV5-1 with TRBJ2-1, with D maybe TRBD2 (6 bases). This CDR3 has 16 residues. Germline values: CDR1 SGHRS, CDR2 YFSETQ. Trimming stripped 3 bases from V and 3 bases from J, with 16 bases between. The CDR3, as DNA: TGCGCCAGCAGCTCCCGGGACTGGGGGAGCTACAATGAGCAGTTCTTC. The encoded protein is CASSSRDWGSYNEQFF.

As concerns this clone: One end of the junction varies from germline; a read error may be responsible. The V gene is TRBV4-1, the J gene TRBJ2-7, with 8 bases fitting TRBD1. CDR1 and CDR2 from the germline V gene are MGHRA and YSYEKL. The CDR3 extends over 16 amino acids. The CDR3: CASSHRLGTGSSEQYF. The CDR3 coding sequence is TGCGCCAGCAGCCATCGGCTTGGGACAGGCTCCTCCGAGCAGTACTTC.

The V and J genes are TRBV20-1 and TRBJ1-2; D unresolved. V lost 6 bases and J 8 bases, leaving 13 bases between the germline ends. The CDR3 runs 11 residues. The germline gives CDR1 DFQATT, CDR2 SNEGSKA (reference sequence). CDR3 region: CSAVGGGGYTF. CDR3 coding DNA: TGCAGTGCCGTAGGCGGCGGGGGCTACACCTTC.

The rearrangement uses TRBV30 and TRBJ2-7; tentatively, D is TRBD1 or TRBD2 (5 bases each). Trimming stripped 5 bases from V and 4 bases from J, with 12 bases between. Per the germline V gene, CDR1 is GTSNPN and CDR2 is SVGIG (reference sequence). This CDR3 comprises 12 residues. The CDR3 DNA sequence: TGTGCCTGGGCCCGAGGGGTTTACGAGCAGTACTTC. This gives the protein CAWARGVYEQYF.

The chain is built from TRBV28 and TRBJ1-2; no definite D call. CDR1 is MDHEN, CDR2 SYDVKM, per germline. V dropped 9 bases and J dropped 7 bases, with 6 bases sitting between them. This CDR3 is built from 9 residues. CDR3 in DNA: TGTGCCAGTAGGGTTGGCTACACCTTC. It encodes CASRVGYTF.

In the case of this clone: The same CDR3 also results from other DNA sequences found in this sample. This chain joins TRBV2 and TRBJ2-1; D ambiguous. This CDR3 region has 13 residues. The germline gives CDR1 SNHLY, CDR2 FYNNEI. V was shortened by 2 bases and J by 4 bases, with 6 bases between the two germline ends. The chain's CDR3 is CASSEFRYNEQFF. The CDR3 DNA reads as TGTGCCAGCAGTGAATTTAGGTACAATGAGCAGTTCTTC.

This clone was recorded a few times. The gene calls are TRBV4-2 and TRBJ2-3; 7 bases map to TRBD2. CDR3 length: 14 residues. Germline lookup yields CDR1 LGHNA and CDR2 YNFKEQ. The V segment lost 1 base and the J segment 9 bases; nucleotides outside the gene matches: 7. This chain's CDR3 is CASSQAEGGSTQYF. The CDR3 bases are TGTGCCAGCAGCCAAGCGGAGGGAGGGTCCACGCAGTATTTT.

This sequence joins TRBV9 and TRBJ2-1, with TRBD2 matching 13 bases. Looked up from germline, CDR1 is SGDLS and CDR2 is YYNGEE. V dropped 4 bases and J dropped 1; count of bases not matched to a gene: 14. The length of the CDR3 is 20 residues. Here the CDR3 DNA reads TGTGCCAGCAGCAGTACCCCCGGGACTAGCGGGAAGGGATCCTACAATGAGCAGTTCTTC. It is translated as CASSSTPGTSGKGSYNEQFF.

CDR3 in DNA: TGCGCCAGCAGTGAGTCGATTGGGGCGGAAGAGACCCAGTACTTC. Its protein is CASSESIGAEETQYF. The chain combines TRBV10-1 with TRBJ2-5, with D possibly matching TRBD1 (5 bases). The V and J ends lost 0 bases and 3 bases respectively, with 11 bases between them. Germline values: CDR1 WNHNN, CDR2 SYGVQD (reference sequence). The CDR3 length is 15 residues.

The gene calls are TRBV15 and TRBJ2-3, with D perhaps TRBD2 (6 bases). There are 13 residues in the CDR3. The germline CDR1 and CDR2 sequences are LNHNV and YYDKDF (reference sequence). V lost 4 bases to trimming and J lost 4 bases, with 9 bases between them. The CDR3: CATSTRDSDTQYF. As DNA, the CDR3 is TGTGCCACCAGCACGCGGGACTCAGATACGCAGTATTTT.

The V gene is TRBV6-6, the J gene TRBJ2-7; a possible D gene is TRBD2 (6 bases). With 2 bases removed from V and 6 bases from J, the gap between germline ends came to 11 bases. This CDR3 contains 13 residues. Germline V gives CDR1 MNHNY, CDR2 SVGAGI (reference sequence). As DNA, the CDR3 is TGTGCCAGCAGTTACGGCCTGGGGGGCGAGCAGTACTTC. This codes for CASSYGLGGEQYF.

The chain's CDR3 is CASSVQGLENEKLFF. CDR3 DNA sequence: TGTGCCAGCAGTGTACAGGGGTTGGAGAATGAAAAACTGTTTTTT. The rearrangement links TRBV6-1 to TRBJ1-4; 7 nucleotides agree with TRBD1. The CDR3 is 15 amino acids. Germline V gene lookup returns CDR1 MNHNS and CDR2 SASEGT. The V gene end was trimmed by 4 bases and the J gene end by 5 bases; junction bases not matched to a gene: 7.

The chain couples TRBV29-1 to TRBJ2-3; D is undetermined. The V gene lost 3 bases and the J gene lost 0 bases, with 4 bases spanning the gap. Germline V lookup: CDR1 SQVTM, CDR2 ANQGSEA. The CDR3 totals 12 residues. In DNA form, the CDR3 reads TGCAGCGTTGACCCTAGCACAGATACGCAGTATTTT. Protein product: CSVDPSTDTQYF.

This clone was seen once. This rearrangement joins TRBV11-2 to TRBJ2-1; D ambiguous. The CDR3 loop spans 15 amino acids. The V end lost 0 bases, the J end lost 4 bases, and 10 bases lay between the germline ends. Per the germline V gene, CDR1 is SGHAT and CDR2 is FQNNGV. The CDR3 region is CASSLEMQAYNEQFF. The DNA for the CDR3 is TGTGCCAGCAGCTTAGAGATGCAGGCTTACAATGAGCAGTTCTTC.

This clone was detected once. The chain is built from TRBV28 and TRBJ1-1; 7 bases agree with TRBD1. This CDR3 has 15 amino acids. Trimming removed 2 bases from V and 3 bases from J; junction bases left unmatched: 6. Germline lookup yields CDR1 MDHEN and CDR2 SYDVKM. CDR3 nucleotides: TGTGCCAGCAGTTTAAACAGGGGTCGGTACACTGAAGCTTTCTTT. Protein sequence: CASSLNRGRYTEAFF.

J is TRBJ1-1 and V is TRBV6-6; D call uncertain. CDR3 length: 10 amino acids. Trimming left V 6 bases short and J 2 bases short, with 1 base between. Germline CDR1 reads MNHNY; CDR2 reads SVGAGI (reference sequence). This CDR3 is CASRNTEAFF. The CDR3 DNA reads TGTGCCAGCAGAAACACTGAAGCTTTCTTT.

The rearrangement links TRBV5-6 to TRBJ2-7; 9 bases align to TRBD2. The CDR3 consists of 16 residues. CDR1 and CDR2 (germline): SGHDT, YYEEEE. Germline trimming cut 3 bases from V and 5 bases from J; bases unmatched to any gene: 12. CDR3 protein: CASSWGRAGGSHEQYF. CDR3 DNA sequence: TGTGCCAGCAGCTGGGGGAGAGCGGGAGGTAGCCACGAGCAGTACTTC.

The chain has TRBV24-1 and TRBJ2-1, with D possibly TRBD2 on 6 matching bases. The CDR3 runs to 14 residues. Germline V gives CDR1 KGHDR, CDR2 SFDVKD. V was pared by 5 bases and J by 3 bases, with 10 bases between. DNA for the CDR3: TGTGCCACCAGTGCCCGGGAGAGCTACAATGAGCAGTTCTTC. Its protein is CATSARESYNEQFF.

V and J are TRBV18 and TRBJ1-1; D uncertain. The germline gives CDR1 KGHSH, CDR2 LQKENI. Trimming shortened V by 6 bases and J by 8 bases, and 16 bases separated the two germline ends. This CDR3 has 13 residues. In nucleotides, the CDR3 is TGTGCCAGCTCGGCTCGGACGGACCTCGAAGCTTTCTTT. Translation: CASSARTDLEAFF.

The chain recombines TRBV5-6 with TRBJ1-4; 7 bases are a match to TRBD1. This CDR3 comprises 15 residues. Germline values: CDR1 SGHDT, CDR2 YYEEEE. V trimming: 4 bases; J trimming: 7 bases; junction bases outside the gene matches: 10. The DNA of the CDR3 is TGTGCCAGCAGCAACGACAGGGTCGCACGTGAAAAACTGTTTTTT. It specifies CASSNDRVAREKLFF.

The chain employs TRBV3-1 (or the pseudogene TRBV3-2) and TRBJ2-7; 8 nucleotides line up with TRBD2. Germline lookup yields CDR1 LGHDT and CDR2 YNNKEL (reference sequence). The length of the CDR3 is 14 residues. V gave up 4 bases and J gave up 2 bases; unmatched junction bases: 4. The CDR3 DNA sequence: TGTGCCAGCAGCCTAGCGGGACCGACCTACGAGCAGTACTTC. Translating it yields CASSLAGPTYEQYF.

The chain is built from TRBV7-2 and TRBJ2-3; D gene uncertain. CDR1 and CDR2 (germline): SGHTA, FQGNSA. Trimming left V 3 bases short and J 5 bases short, with 9 bases between. The CDR3 extends over 13 amino acids. The CDR3: CASSFRNRDTQYF. The CDR3 coding sequence is TGTGCCAGCAGCTTCAGAAATAGAGATACGCAGTATTTT.